These 5 T cell receptor beta chains share one sample of origin, sequenced in a study of blood T cells in healthy people across ages. The authors ran a second PCR of about 6 to 11 cycles using a sample-barcoded 5' primer and a J-beta primer mix. One entry per CDR3 protein, called by TCRdb with MiXCR from the 5' RACE reads. The sample lists fewer than 1,000,000 distinct CDR3 sequences, under 55% occurring once. Source material: blood. The receptors shown here come from a man aged 60 to 75 in good health.

In this sample, this clonotype turned up a few times. The V and J genes are TRBV7-2 and TRBJ1-1; D is undetermined. CDR1 SGHTA and CDR2 FQGNSA come from the germline V gene. V lost 1 base and J lost 1, with 7 bases in between. This CDR3 is 14 amino acids long. CDR3 coding DNA: TGTGCCAGCAGCTTAGGGCACACGAACACTGAAGCTTTCTTT. This translates into CASSLGHTNTEAFF.

The chain recombines TRBV29-1 with TRBJ2-3, with D hard to call. The CDR3 loop spans 12 amino acids. The V end was cut by 7 bases, the J end by 4 bases, with 12 bases between. Germline V gene lookup returns CDR1 SQVTM and CDR2 ANQGSEA. The CDR3 nucleotides read TGCAGCGCTAGACGACAAGCAGATACGCAGTATTTT. Translated, it gives CSARRQADTQYF.

This chain connects TRBV9 to TRBJ2-2; the match to TRBD2 covers 9 bases. Unmatched junction bases numbered 4, after V lost 2 bases and J lost 2 bases. The CDR3 totals 16 residues. CDR1 and CDR2 from the germline V gene are SGDLS and YYNGEE. CDR3 residues: CASSVGAGGNTGELFF. Written as DNA, the CDR3 is TGTGCCAGCAGCGTCGGAGCGGGGGGAAACACCGGGGAGCTGTTTTTT.

The V call is TRBV7-2, the J call TRBJ1-2, with 10 bases lining up with TRBD1. The germline CDR1 and CDR2 sequences are SGHTA and FQGNSA. The CDR3 loop spans 14 amino acids. J was trimmed by 6 bases and V by 2 bases; bases with no gene match: 3. The CDR3 DNA reads as TGTGCCAGCAGCTTAAGACAGGGGGCGGATGGCTACACCTTC. Amino acids: CASSLRQGADGYTF.

This clonotype was counted a single time. The junction shows a germline mismatch at one end, possibly a read error. The chain joins TRBV7-2 to TRBJ2-6, with D perhaps assigned TRBD1 or TRBD2 (5 bases each). Germline V gene sequence: CDR1 SGHTA, CDR2 FQGNSA. The CDR3 has 17 residues. Written as DNA, the CDR3 is TGTGCCAACAGCTTAGCGCCTCAGGGCTCTGGGGCCAACGTCCTGACTTTC. As protein: CANSLAPQGSGANVLTF.